A single sample is the source of the 18 T cell receptor beta chains below, sequenced in a study of regulatory T cells in long-lasting Graves disease. As for time point: newly diagnosed GD, antithyroid drugs for less than 3 months. PBMC RNA was the source of the TCR library. HTBI primers from iRepertoire and Arm-PCR of CDR3 regions yielded the TCR beta libraries. TCRdb redid the calling of the multiplex PCR reads with MiXCR, one entry per CDR3 protein. Among 580,000 or so distinct CDR3 sequences listed, 15% to 20% were seen once. These records were also assigned to another study, of T cells in Graves' hyperthyroidism and ophthalmopathy.

The sequenced sample was peripheral blood mononuclear cells (PBMCs), obtained at new diagnosis, from a patient treated with antithyroid drugs. These receptors were collected from a man aged 18-30 years with Graves disease.

This clonotype occurred many times. The V call is TRBV27, the J call TRBJ2-7; 10 nucleotides line up with TRBD2. The CDR3 runs 15 residues. Looked up from germline, CDR1 is MNHEY and CDR2 is SMNVEV (reference sequence). Trimming took 1 base from V and 6 from J; bases not matched to a gene: 6. The CDR3 loop reads CASSLWSSGRAEQYF. The CDR3 nucleotides read TGTGCCAGCAGTTTATGGTCTAGCGGGAGAGCCGAGCAGTACTTC.

This chain links TRBV19 with TRBJ1-2; tentatively, D is TRBD1 (5 bases). Between the trimmed V and J ends, which lost 6 bases and 0 bases, there was a span of 20 bases. Germline lookup yields CDR1 LNHDA and CDR2 SQIVND (reference sequence). The CDR3 spans 17 residues. DNA of the CDR3: TGTGCCAGTAGAACCCCATTCGGGGCAGCTTCTAACTATGGCTACACCTTC. Translating it yields CASRTPFGAASNYGYTF.

This clonotype was seen once. The V gene is TRBV20-1, the J gene TRBJ1-1; D might be TRBD1 (5 bases). The CDR3 has 11 amino acids. V shed 6 bases and J shed 13 bases, with 18 bases lying between them. Germline V gene data show CDR1 as DFQATT and CDR2 as SNEGSKA (reference sequence). Written as DNA, the CDR3 is TGCAGTGCGTTTTTCGGGGGGGTTTTTTTCTTT. Translated: CSAFFGGVFFF.

Many counts were recorded for this clonotype. The CDR3 region has the DNA TGTGCCAGCAGCTTTGGGACAGGGGGCAATCAGCCCCAGCATTTT. Translating gives CASSFGTGGNQPQHF. The chain joins TRBV28 to TRBJ1-5; 10 bases match TRBD1. V was clipped by 6 bases and J by 2 bases; unmatched bases: 4. Looked up from germline, CDR1 is MDHEN and CDR2 is SYDVKM. The CDR3 consists of 15 residues.

This clonotype was found many times. V usage is TRBV30 and J usage is TRBJ2-7; D gene ambiguous. Germline V lookup: CDR1 GTSNPN, CDR2 SVGIG (reference sequence). This CDR3 has 14 residues. Trimming took off 4 bases at V and 0 bases at J, with 13 bases between the two ends. This CDR3 reads CAWIEKVSSYEQYF. The CDR3, as DNA: TGTGCCTGGATTGAAAAGGTCAGCTCCTACGAGCAGTACTTC. The whole variable domain, remainder taken from reference TRBV30 and TRBJ2-7, is SQTIHQWPATLVQPVGSPLSLECTVEGTSNPNLYWYRQAAGRGLQLLFYSVGIGQISSEVPQNLSASRPQDRQFILSSKKLLLSDSGFYLCAWIEKVSSYEQYFGPGTRLTVT.

To note about this clonotype: Only one base separates this from a far larger clonotype, so it likely reflects a read error. The genes are TRBV6-2 or TRBV6-3 and TRBJ2-7, with D tentatively TRBD1 (5 bases). Trimming removed 5 bases from V and 5 bases from J, with 19 bases in between. This CDR3 is built from 15 residues. The germline CDR1 and CDR2 sequences are MNHEY and SVGEGT. CDR3 sequence reads: CASSDFQGALDEQYF. The DNA of the CDR3 is TGTGCCAGCAGTGACTTTCAGGGCGCCCTGGACGAGCAGTACTTC.

This clonotype showed up many times. The chain recombines TRBV6-2 or TRBV6-3 with TRBJ2-3; unclear D gene. V lost 0 bases and J 2 bases, leaving 15 bases between the germline ends. The CDR3 contains 17 residues. Germline V gives CDR1 MNHEY, CDR2 SVGEGT. CDR3 protein: CASSYSSSNAATDTQYF. The CDR3 nucleotides read TGTGCCAGCAGTTACTCGAGTAGTAACGCAGCCACAGATACGCAGTATTTT.

Details on this clonotype: The junction does not match germline at one end; this may be a read error. CDR3 sequence: CAGSLDRDQPQHF. The CDR3 nucleotides are TGTGCCGGCAGCCTAGACCGGGATCAGCCCCAGCATTTT. The J gene is TRBJ1-5, the V gene TRBV7-9; no firm D call. Germline lookup yields CDR1 SEHNR and CDR2 FQNEAQ (reference sequence). The CDR3 runs to 13 residues.

The genes are TRBV29-1 and TRBJ2-5; TRBD2 is a possible D gene (6 bases). Germline lookup yields CDR1 SQVTM and CDR2 ANQGSEA. The CDR3 runs to 15 residues. V lost 2 bases, J lost 4 bases, and 17 bases lay in between. For the CDR3, the DNA is TGCAGCGTTGAACCCCCGGCGGGGACGGGAGAGACCCAGTACTTC. It translates to CSVEPPAGTGETQYF.

In its sample, this clonotype was seen many times. V gene TRBV20-1 combines with J gene TRBJ1-1; D unresolved. Trimming pared 6 bases from V and 0 bases from J, leaving 8 bases between. Germline V gene lookup returns CDR1 DFQATT and CDR2 SNEGSKA (reference sequence). The CDR3 has 12 residues. CDR3 sequence reads: CSALPLNTEAFF. CDR3 coding DNA: TGCAGTGCCCTACCCTTGAACACTGAAGCTTTCTTT.

The table lists this clonotype with a few counts. The chain links TRBV5-1 to TRBJ1-6; 9 bases fit TRBD1. The V gene's germline CDR1 is SGHRS and CDR2 YFSETQ. Trimming at V came to 3 bases and at J to 10 bases, leaving 5 bases not matched to a gene. The CDR3 is 14 residues long. The CDR3, as DNA: TGCGCCAGCAGCTCGGGACAGGGAGGCTCACCCCTCCACTTT. Residues: CASSSGQGGSPLHF.

This clonotype was seen many times. The V call is TRBV20-1, the J call TRBJ2-7, with D maybe TRBD1 (6 bases). V dropped 0 bases and J dropped 5 bases, with 17 bases sitting between them. The germline V gene has CDR1 DFQATT and CDR2 SNEGSKA (reference sequence). This CDR3 contains 15 residues. This CDR3 is CSARDRTTGMNEQYF. The DNA for the CDR3 is TGCAGTGCTAGAGATAGAACCACAGGGATGAACGAGCAGTACTTC.

V usage is TRBV7-2 and J usage is TRBJ2-5, with D unresolved. The CDR3 totals 15 residues. V was shortened by 1 base and J by 2 bases, with 11 bases between the two germline ends. Germline V lookup: CDR1 SGHTA, CDR2 FQGNSA. CDR3 sequence: CASSLVSVSQETQYF. The DNA of the CDR3 is TGTGCCAGCAGCTTAGTAAGCGTCTCACAAGAGACCCAGTACTTC.

This clonotype was seen at least ten times. The chain links TRBV27 to TRBJ2-7; 8 bases are shared with TRBD2. CDR3 length equals 15 residues. The J segment lost 0 bases and the V segment lost 6 bases, leaving 7 bases of the junction unmatched. CDR1 and CDR2 from the germline V gene are MNHEY and SMNVEV (reference sequence). CDR3: CASRRLARSSYEQYF. The DNA for the CDR3 is TGTGCCAGCAGGAGACTAGCGCGAAGCTCCTACGAGCAGTACTTC.

This chain links TRBV18 with TRBJ1-5; 9 bases agree with TRBD1. V trimming: 3 bases; J trimming: 2 bases; junction bases outside the gene matches: 8. The CDR3 spans 17 residues. CDR1 and CDR2 (germline): KGHSH, LQKENI. In DNA form, the CDR3 reads TGTGCCAGCTCACCCCGGGACAGGGTGAGGGGCAATCAGCCCCAGCATTTT. Encoded protein: CASSPRDRVRGNQPQHF.

This clonotype was seen only a few times. This CDR3 reads CASSSSDRQTQETQYF. The CDR3 coding sequence is TGTGCCAGCAGCTCATCCGACCGGCAGACCCAAGAGACCCAGTACTTC. The V gene is TRBV7-8, the J gene TRBJ2-5; D is unclear. Germline V gene lookup returns CDR1 SGHVS and CDR2 FQNEAQ. Trimming removed 4 bases from V and 1 base from J, with 16 bases in between. The length of the CDR3 is 16 residues.

Many counts were recorded for this clonotype. The rearrangement links TRBV20-1 to TRBJ1-5, with D unclear. The CDR3 consists of 14 residues. Trimming removed 1 base from V and 4 bases from J, with 11 bases in between. The germline gives CDR1 DFQATT, CDR2 SNEGSKA (reference sequence). CDR3 amino acids: CSARVPTENQPQHF. In DNA, the CDR3 is TGCAGTGCTAGAGTTCCCACGGAAAATCAGCCCCAGCATTTT.

The sample holds a few counts of this clonotype. The chain employs TRBV2 and TRBJ2-3, with 11 bases aligning to TRBD2. V was pared by 7 bases and J by 1 base, with 4 bases of the junction left unmatched. The CDR3 extends over 15 amino acids. Germline CDR1 reads SNHLY; CDR2 reads FYNNEI. CDR3 residues: CASTETSGGTDTQYF. Written as DNA, the CDR3 is TGTGCCAGCACCGAGACTAGCGGGGGCACAGATACGCAGTATTTT.